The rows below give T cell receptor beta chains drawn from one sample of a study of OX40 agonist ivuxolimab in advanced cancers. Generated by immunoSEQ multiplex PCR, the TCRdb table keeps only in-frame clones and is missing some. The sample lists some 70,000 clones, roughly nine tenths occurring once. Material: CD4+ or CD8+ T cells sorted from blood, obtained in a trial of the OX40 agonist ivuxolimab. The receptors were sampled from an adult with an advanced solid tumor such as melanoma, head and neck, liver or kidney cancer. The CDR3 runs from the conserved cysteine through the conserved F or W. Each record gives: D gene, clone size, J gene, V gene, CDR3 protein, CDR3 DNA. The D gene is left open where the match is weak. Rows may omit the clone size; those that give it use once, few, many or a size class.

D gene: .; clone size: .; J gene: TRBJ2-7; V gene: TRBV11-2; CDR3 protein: CASSLVAGQSYEQYF; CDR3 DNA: TGTGCCAGCAGCTTAGTGGCTGGACAGTCCTACGAGCAGTACTTC
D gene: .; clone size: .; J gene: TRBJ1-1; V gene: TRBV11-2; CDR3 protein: CASSFRPTLTGNTEAFF; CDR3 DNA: TGTGCCAGCAGCTTCCGACCTACCCTGACAGGGAACACTGAAGCTTTCTTT
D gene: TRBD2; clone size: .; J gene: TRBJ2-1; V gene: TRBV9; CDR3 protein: CASSTWTSGSSSEQFF; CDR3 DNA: TGTGCCAGCAGCACCTGGACTAGCGGGAGTTCAAGTGAGCAGTTCTTC
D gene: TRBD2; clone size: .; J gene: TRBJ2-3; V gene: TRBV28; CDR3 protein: CASTSGGASDTQYF; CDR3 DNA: TGTGCCAGCACTAGCGGGGGGGCATCAGATACGCAGTATTTT
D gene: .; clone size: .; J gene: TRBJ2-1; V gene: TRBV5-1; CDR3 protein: CASSLGGTHHEQFF; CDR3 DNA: TGCGCCAGCAGCTTGGGCGGGACTCATCATGAGCAGTTCTTC
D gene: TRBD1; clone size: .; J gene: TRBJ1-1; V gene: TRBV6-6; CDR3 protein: CASSPIAGGTEAFF; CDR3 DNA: TGTGCCAGCAGCCCTATCGCAGGGGGCACTGAAGCTTTCTTT
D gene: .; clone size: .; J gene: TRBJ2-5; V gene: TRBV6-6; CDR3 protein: CASSYPLQGQETQYF; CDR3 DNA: TGTGCCAGCAGTTACCCATTACAGGGTCAAGAGACCCAGTACTTC
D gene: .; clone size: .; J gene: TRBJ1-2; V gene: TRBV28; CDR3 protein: CASKRGTNYGYTF; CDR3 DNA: TGTGCCAGTAAACGGGGGACTAACTATGGCTACACCTTC
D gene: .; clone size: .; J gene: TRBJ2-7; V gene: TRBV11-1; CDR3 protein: CASSLLTGSSYEQYF; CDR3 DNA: TGTGCCAGCAGCTTATTGACGGGAAGCTCCTACGAGCAGTACTTC
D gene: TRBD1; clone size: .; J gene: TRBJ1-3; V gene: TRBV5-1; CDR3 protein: CASAGTDGNTIYF; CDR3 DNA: TGCGCCAGTGCCGGGACAGATGGAAACACCATATATTTT
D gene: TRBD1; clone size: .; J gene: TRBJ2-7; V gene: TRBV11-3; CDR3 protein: CASSFRGKSYGTAYF; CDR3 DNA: TGTGCCAGCAGCTTTAGGGGGAAAAGTTATGGGACAGCCTACTTC
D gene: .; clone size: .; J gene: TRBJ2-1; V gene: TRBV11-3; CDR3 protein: CASSLELARAYNEQFF; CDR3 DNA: TGTGCCAGCAGCTTAGAGTTAGCTAGGGCGTACAATGAGCAGTTCTTC
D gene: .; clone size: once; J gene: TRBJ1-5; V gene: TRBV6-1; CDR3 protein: CASRWQGDQPQHF; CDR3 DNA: TGTGCCAGCAGGTGGCAGGGCGATCAGCCCCAGCATTTT
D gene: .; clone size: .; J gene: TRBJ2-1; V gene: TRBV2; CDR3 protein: CASSAQTVEQFF; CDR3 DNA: TGTGCCAGCAGTGCCCAGACAGTTGAGCAGTTCTTC
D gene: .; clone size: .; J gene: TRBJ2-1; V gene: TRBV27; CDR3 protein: CASRRVGSGYNGQFF; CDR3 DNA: TGTGCCAGCAGGCGAGTAGGCAGTGGATACAATGGGCAGTTCTTC
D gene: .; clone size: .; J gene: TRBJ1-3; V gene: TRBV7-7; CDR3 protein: CASSAGGAGNTIYF; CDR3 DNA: TGTGCCAGCAGCGCCGGCGGGGCTGGAAACACCATATATTTT
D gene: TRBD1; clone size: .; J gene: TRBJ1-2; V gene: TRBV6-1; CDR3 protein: CASSDPGQALLSGYTF; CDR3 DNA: TGTGCCAGCAGTGATCCGGGACAGGCGCTTTTGAGTGGCTACACCTTC
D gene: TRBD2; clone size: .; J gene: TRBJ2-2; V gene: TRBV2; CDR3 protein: CASTQLAGYIGELFF; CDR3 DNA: TGTGCCAGCACCCAACTAGCGGGCTATATTGGGGAGCTGTTTTTT
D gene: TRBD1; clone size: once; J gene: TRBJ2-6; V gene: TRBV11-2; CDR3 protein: CASSLRGGSNVLTF; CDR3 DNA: TGTGCCAGCAGCCTCAGAGGGGGCTCCAACGTCCTGACTTTC
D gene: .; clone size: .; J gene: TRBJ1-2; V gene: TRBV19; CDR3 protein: CATAPVGVSYGYTF; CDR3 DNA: TGTGCCACCGCGCCGGTCGGTGTTTCCTATGGCTACACCTTC
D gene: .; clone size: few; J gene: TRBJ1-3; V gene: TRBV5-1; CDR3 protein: CASSLEVSRNSGNTIYF; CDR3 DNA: TGCGCCAGCAGCTTGGAGGTCAGCAGGAACTCTGGAAACACCATATATTTT
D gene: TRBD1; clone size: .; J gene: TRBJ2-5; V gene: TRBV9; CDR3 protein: CASSPSGTGEYETQYF; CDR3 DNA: TGTGCCAGCAGCCCCAGTGGGACAGGGGAGTATGAGACCCAGTACTTC
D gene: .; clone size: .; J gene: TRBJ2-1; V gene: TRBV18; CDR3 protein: CASSPPRSSFYNEQFF; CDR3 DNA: TGTGCCAGCTCACCACCTCGTAGCTCATTTTACAATGAGCAGTTCTTC
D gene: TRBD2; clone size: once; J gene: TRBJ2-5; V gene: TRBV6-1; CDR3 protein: CASRPSGVQETQYF; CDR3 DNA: TGTGCCAGCAGGCCTAGCGGGGTACAAGAGACCCAGTACTTC
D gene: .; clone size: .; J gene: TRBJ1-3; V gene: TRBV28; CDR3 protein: CASSLGTGSGNTIYF; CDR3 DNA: TGTGCCAGCAGTTTAGGGACGGGCTCTGGAAACACCATATATTTT
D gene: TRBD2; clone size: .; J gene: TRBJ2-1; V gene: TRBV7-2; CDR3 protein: CASSSTSGGAGGHEQFF; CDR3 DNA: TGTGCCAGCAGCTCCACTAGCGGGGGGGCCGGTGGGCATGAGCAGTTCTTC
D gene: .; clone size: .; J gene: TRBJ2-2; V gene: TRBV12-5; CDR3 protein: CASGLVLGRGPGELFF; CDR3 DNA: TGTGCTAGTGGTTTGGTATTGGGCAGAGGTCCCGGGGAGCTGTTTTTT
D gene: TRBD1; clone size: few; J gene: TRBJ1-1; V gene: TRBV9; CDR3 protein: CASSVRQGGEAFF; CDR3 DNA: TGTGCCAGCAGCGTCCGACAGGGTGGTGAAGCTTTCTTT
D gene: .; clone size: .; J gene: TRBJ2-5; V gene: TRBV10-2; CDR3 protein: CASSDIQGFQETQYF; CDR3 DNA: TGCGCCAGCAGTGACATACAGGGCTTCCAAGAGACCCAGTACTTC
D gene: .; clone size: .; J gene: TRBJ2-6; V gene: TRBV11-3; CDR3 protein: CASSLATGGASGANVLTF; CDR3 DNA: TGTGCCAGCAGCTTAGCGACAGGAGGCGCGTCTGGGGCCAACGTCCTGACTTTC
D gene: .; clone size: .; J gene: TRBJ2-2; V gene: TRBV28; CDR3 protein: CASSLWEGRGGTGELFF; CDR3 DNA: TGTGCCAGCAGTTTATGGGAGGGGCGGGGTGGCACCGGGGAGCTGTTTTTT
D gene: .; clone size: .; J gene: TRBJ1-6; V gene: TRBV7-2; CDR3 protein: CASSPTSGLNNSPLHF; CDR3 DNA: TGTGCCAGCAGTCCCACTTCCGGGTTGAACAATTCACCCCTCCACTTT